What follows are 31 T cell receptor beta chains derived from one specimen sequenced in a study of T cells in Graves' hyperthyroidism and ophthalmopathy. RNA transcripts provided the source from which TCR beta CDR3 regions were amplified. A first-round RT-PCR of the TCR CDR3 used the HTBI primer set. TCRdb called the multiplex PCR reads again in MiXCR, with one record for every CDR3 protein. The profile shows around 690,000 distinct CDR3 sequences, 20% of them singletons. Input material: blood. These receptors came from a man aged 25 to 40 with Graves' ophthalmopathy.

This clonotype was seen a few times. The V and J genes are TRBV24-1 and TRBJ2-1; TRBD2 matches 11 bases. Trimming cost V 4 bases and J 6 bases; bases outside gene matches: 7. The CDR3 is 16 residues long. Germline values: CDR1 KGHDR, CDR2 SFDVKD. CDR3 sequence reads: CATSDFSGRGANEQFF. The CDR3 nucleotides read TGTGCCACCAGTGACTTTAGCGGGAGGGGGGCCAATGAGCAGTTCTTC.

This chain links TRBV9 with TRBJ1-5; TRBD1 might be the D (6 bases). Germline CDR1 reads SGDLS; CDR2 reads YYNGEE. Trimming took 0 bases from V and 9 from J, leaving 10 bases between them. This CDR3 comprises 13 residues. CDR3 protein: CASSVGDKGPQHF. CDR3 nucleotides: TGTGCCAGCAGCGTAGGGGACAAAGGGCCCCAGCATTTT. The full variable domain, rest sourced from reference TRBV9 and TRBJ1-5, is DSGVTQTPKHLITATGQRVTLRCSPRSGDLSVYWYQQSLDQGLQFLIQYYNGEERAKGNILERFSAQQFPDLHSELNLSSLELGDSALYFCASSVGDKGPQHFGDGTRLSIL.

This clonotype has just a few counts. The chain carries TRBV18 and TRBJ2-1, with D possibly being TRBD1 (6 bases). Trimming shortened V by 4 bases and J by 6 bases, and 19 bases separated the two germline ends. There are 16 residues in the CDR3. The germline V gene encodes CDR1 KGHSH and CDR2 LQKENI. The CDR3 DNA follows: TGTGCCAGCTCACGTACAGGGCCCGGGGAGTTCAATGAGCAGTTCTTC. Translated, it gives CASSRTGPGEFNEQFF.

This clonotype was recorded once. This chain links TRBV7-3 with TRBJ2-3; maybe TRBD1 (5 bases). This CDR3 contains 13 residues. The V gene lost 5 bases and the J gene lost 4 bases, with 10 bases spanning the gap. Looked up from germline, CDR1 is SGHTA and CDR2 is FQGTGA. The CDR3 sequence is CASSRGTSDTQYF. In DNA, the CDR3 is TGTGCCAGCAGCAGGGGTACTTCAGATACGCAGTATTTT. Using reference TRBV7-3 and TRBJ2-3 for the parts outside the CDR3, the full variable domain is GAGVSQTPSNKVTEKGKYVELRCDPISGHTALYWYRQSLGQGPEFLIYFQGTGAADDSGLPNDRFFAVRPEGSVSTLKIQRTERGDSAVYLCASSRGTSDTQYFGPGTRLTVL.

This clonotype appeared many times. The gene calls are TRBV12-3 or TRBV12-4 and TRBJ2-7; 7 nucleotides agree with TRBD1. Trimming cost V 8 bases and J 2 bases; bases outside gene matches: 9. The CDR3 spans 14 residues. CDR3 amino acids: CASGPDRVAYEQYF. In DNA form, the CDR3 reads TGTGCCAGCGGACCCGACAGGGTGGCCTACGAGCAGTACTTC.

This clonotype was seen a few times. V is TRBV4-3 and J is TRBJ2-1, with 8 bases lining up with TRBD2. CDR1 LGHNA and CDR2 YSLEER come from the germline V gene. V shed 0 bases and J 6 bases; nucleotides not matched to a gene: 13. The CDR3 runs to 18 residues. The CDR3 nucleotides read TGCGCCAGCAGCCAAGACCCGTCCGGGACTAGGAGTCGCAATGAGCAGTTCTTC. It codes for CASSQDPSGTRSRNEQFF.

This chain uses TRBV7-8 with TRBJ2-2, with unresolved D. The CDR3 spans 14 residues. The germline gives CDR1 SGHVS, CDR2 FQNEAQ. V was trimmed by 5 bases and J by 3 bases, leaving 10 bases between them. Here the CDR3 DNA reads TGTGCCAGCAGCCCCCGGGTCGACACCGGGGAGCTGTTTTTT. It codes for CASSPRVDTGELFF.

This clonotype was counted a few times. The chain recombines TRBV6-5 with TRBJ2-7; D remains unclear. Germline V gene lookup returns CDR1 MNHEY and CDR2 SVGAGI. Trimming pared 0 bases from V and 0 bases from J, leaving 15 bases between. The CDR3 runs to 17 residues. The CDR3 protein is CASSYSKRATYSYEQYF. The CDR3 nucleotides read TGTGCCAGCAGTTACTCGAAACGGGCGACGTACTCCTACGAGCAGTACTTC.

This clonotype was found a few times. The V and J genes are TRBV5-1 and TRBJ2-3, with TRBD1 matching over 8 bases. The CDR3 covers 15 residues. Unmatched junction bases numbered 6, after V lost 3 bases and J lost 3 bases. Germline CDR1 SGHRS, CDR2 YFSETQ. The CDR3 sequence is CASSSPDRVTDTQYF. DNA of the CDR3: TGCGCCAGCAGCTCGCCGGACAGGGTGACAGATACGCAGTATTTT.

This clonotype was observed many times. The chain has TRBV12-3 or TRBV12-4 and TRBJ1-5; the D gene is possibly TRBD1 (5 bases). The ends were cut back, 5 bases at V and 4 bases at J, with 9 bases in the middle. The length of the CDR3 is 13 residues. In nucleotides, the CDR3 is TGTGCCAGCAGTCGGGACGGAAATCAGCCCCAGCATTTT. It specifies CASSRDGNQPQHF.

In regard to this clonotype: One junction end does not reproduce the germline sequence, and a read error may be involved. The chain carries TRBV10-3 and TRBJ2-2; D is possibly TRBD2 (6 bases). The CDR3 consists of 14 residues. CDR1 is ENHRY, CDR2 SYGVKD, per germline. CDR3 amino acids: CASSGGTGTGELFF. The CDR3 nucleotides are TGTGCCAGCAGTGGAGGGACGGGCACCGGGGAGCTGTTTTTT.

In its sample, this clonotype was seen many times. The chain carries TRBV7-2 and TRBJ1-1; possible D gene TRBD1, 5 bases. Germline CDR1 reads SGHTA; CDR2 reads FQGNSA. V was pared by 3 bases and J by 7 bases, with 6 bases between. There are 11 residues in the CDR3. The CDR3 reads CASSFRDEAFF. The CDR3, as DNA: TGTGCCAGCAGCTTCAGGGATGAAGCTTTCTTT.

This clonotype was seen a few times. The chain is built from TRBV5-1 and TRBJ2-5; 7 nucleotides match TRBD2. CDR3 length: 15 amino acids. Unmatched junction bases numbered 11, after V lost 4 bases and J lost 5 bases. Germline V gene data show CDR1 as SGHRS and CDR2 as YFSETQ. CDR3 coding DNA: TGCGCCAGCAGCCCCTGGGAGGGGTCTGGCGAGACCCAGTACTTC. It specifies CASSPWEGSGETQYF.

This clonotype occurred many times. The junction departs from the called germline gene at one end, perhaps through a read error. The V call is TRBV5-1, the J call TRBJ1-1; tentative D call: TRBD1 (5 bases). Germline V gene lookup returns CDR1 SGHRS and CDR2 YFSETQ. This CDR3 is built from 13 residues. CDR3 bases: TGTGCCAGCAGCTTTAGGGGGAACACTGAAGCTTTCTTT. Amino acids: CASSFRGNTEAFF.

This clonotype appeared a few times. The chain carries TRBV24-1 and TRBJ2-5; possibly TRBD1 for D (7 bases). The CDR3 totals 14 residues. V dropped 6 bases and J dropped 5 bases, with 15 bases sitting between them. In germline, CDR1 is KGHDR, CDR2 SFDVKD. The CDR3 sequence: CATSSEGAGETQYF. For the CDR3, the DNA is TGTGCCACCAGTTCGGAGGGGGCAGGGGAGACCCAGTACTTC.

A few counts support this clonotype. The chain couples TRBV29-1 to TRBJ2-1; possible D gene TRBD2, 7 bases. V gave up 6 bases and J gave up 5 bases, with 20 bases separating them. Germline V gives CDR1 SQVTM, CDR2 ANQGSEA. There are 15 residues in the CDR3. In DNA form, the CDR3 reads TGCAGCGTAAGGGGGGAAGGGGGGGTCAACAATGAGCAGTTCTTC. Protein sequence: CSVRGEGGVNNEQFF.

This clonotype was observed at least ten times. The V gene is TRBV2, the J gene TRBJ1-1; D is unresolved. The germline V and J ends were trimmed by 7 bases and 4 bases, with 7 bases remaining between them. Germline CDR1 SNHLY, CDR2 FYNNEI. CDR3 length equals 11 residues. The CDR3 region is CASTVSTEAFF. As DNA, the CDR3 is TGTGCCAGCACGGTGAGCACTGAAGCTTTCTTT.

The chain uses TRBV15 and TRBJ1-4, with 10 bases identical to TRBD1. Germline V gene lookup returns CDR1 LNHNV and CDR2 YYDKDF (reference sequence). The CDR3 extends over 17 amino acids. After removal of 5 bases from V and 4 bases from J, the junction contained 10 bases not matched to a gene. This CDR3 reads CATSRRDRGRGNEKLFF. Here the CDR3 DNA reads TGTGCCACCAGCCGAAGGGACAGGGGTCGCGGTAATGAAAAACTGTTTTTT.

In this sample, this clonotype turned up a few times. For the CDR3, the DNA is TGCAGTGCTAGAGGACAGGGAACCGGCGACTACACCTTC. Its protein is CSARGQGTGDYTF. The chain combines TRBV20-1 with TRBJ1-2, with TRBD1 matching over 7 bases. CDR1 DFQATT and CDR2 SNEGSKA come from the germline V gene (reference sequence). CDR3 length equals 13 residues. After removal of 1 base from V and 10 bases from J, the junction contained 9 bases not matched to a gene.

The sample holds many counts of this clonotype. The chain links TRBV28 to TRBJ2-7; weak D call: TRBD1 (6 bases). Germline lookup yields CDR1 MDHEN and CDR2 SYDVKM. The germline V and J ends were trimmed by 5 bases and 6 bases, with 14 bases remaining between them. The CDR3 consists of 13 residues. CDR3 protein: CASSPSGVREQYF. DNA for the CDR3: TGTGCCAGCAGTCCTTCAGGGGTCCGCGAGCAGTACTTC.

This clonotype was detected many times. CDR3 region: CAISPGQPYEQYF. CDR3 DNA sequence: TGTGCCATCAGTCCGGGACAGCCCTACGAGCAGTACTTC. This chain links TRBV10-3 with TRBJ2-7; the match to TRBD1 covers 7 bases. Germline CDR1 and CDR2: ENHRY and SYGVKD. V was clipped by 5 bases and J by 2 bases; unmatched bases: 3. CDR3 length: 13 residues.

There are a few counts of this clonotype. CDR3 loop: CSATIGGTYEQYF. For the CDR3, the DNA is TGCAGTGCTACCATTGGTGGAACCTACGAGCAGTACTTC. The rearrangement uses TRBV20-1 and TRBJ2-7; D call uncertain. V dropped 4 bases and J dropped 2 bases, with 12 bases sitting between them. This CDR3 has 13 amino acids. CDR1 is DFQATT and CDR2 is SNEGSKA in the germline V gene (reference sequence).

The V call is TRBV27, the J call TRBJ1-6; weak D call: TRBD1 (5 bases). Between the trimmed V and J ends, which lost 5 bases and 10 bases, there was a span of 15 bases. The CDR3 is 14 residues long. Germline V CDR1 and CDR2: MNHEY, SMNVEV (reference sequence). CDR3 in amino acids: CASSLPGFRSPLHF. The CDR3 coding sequence is TGTGCCAGCAGTCTCCCAGGGTTTCGGTCACCCCTCCACTTT.

This clonotype was observed a few times. The V gene is TRBV20-1, the J gene TRBJ2-7; D might be TRBD2 (6 bases). Trimming pared 3 bases from V and 3 bases from J, leaving 12 bases between. CDR1 is DFQATT, CDR2 SNEGSKA, per germline (reference sequence). The CDR3 totals 13 residues. CDR3 DNA sequence: TGCAGTGCTAGCGGAGGGGCCCGCTACGAGCAGTACTTC. Amino acid sequence: CSASGGARYEQYF.

This chain uses TRBV6-2 or TRBV6-3 with TRBJ2-1, with D possibly matching TRBD1 (5 bases). Germline CDR1 MNHEY, CDR2 SVGEGT. The CDR3 is made up of 13 amino acids. Trimming removed 4 bases from V and 10 bases from J, with 14 bases in between. The CDR3 DNA reads as TGTGCCAGCAGTTTACCAAGACCAGGGGAGCAGTTCTTC. Translating gives CASSLPRPGEQFF.

This clonotype was picked up many times. The chain employs TRBV7-2 and TRBJ2-1, with 8 bases that match TRBD2. The germline CDR1 and CDR2 sequences are SGHTA and FQGNSA. V dropped 5 bases and J dropped 4; count of bases not matched to a gene: 7. The CDR3 length is 15 residues. The chain's CDR3 is CASSRSGRAYNEQFF. CDR3 in DNA: TGTGCCAGCAGCCGCAGCGGGAGAGCGTACAATGAGCAGTTCTTC.

A few counts support this clonotype. CDR3 coding DNA: TGTGCCAGCAGCCAGGACACTAGTGGCGAGCAGTACTTC. Translating it yields CASSQDTSGEQYF. The chain couples TRBV4-2 to TRBJ2-7; D possibly uses TRBD1 or TRBD2 (5 bases each). V was clipped by 3 bases and J by 6 bases, with 12 bases between them. CDR1 is LGHNA and CDR2 is YNFKEQ in the germline V gene. The CDR3 length is 13 residues.

This clonotype appeared many times. The chain couples TRBV2 to TRBJ2-1; D remains ambiguous. Trimming removed 4 bases from V and 5 bases from J, with 3 bases in between. This CDR3 contains 11 residues. Germline lookup yields CDR1 SNHLY and CDR2 FYNNEI. The CDR3 bases are TGTGCCAGCAGTGCTCACAATGAGCAGTTCTTC. Translated, it gives CASSAHNEQFF.

This clonotype was counted ten times or more. The V and J genes are TRBV5-1 and TRBJ2-7; the match to TRBD1 covers 8 bases. The CDR3 loop spans 13 amino acids. The germline gives CDR1 SGHRS, CDR2 YFSETQ. V gave up 5 bases and J gave up 4 bases; unmatched junction bases: 5. Here the CDR3 DNA reads TGCGCCAGCAGGCGGGGACAGGAGTACGAGCAGTACTTC. Residues: CASRRGQEYEQYF. Full variable domain (missing parts from reference TRBV5-1 and TRBJ2-7): KAGVTQTPRYLIKTRGQQVTLSCSPISGHRSVSWYQQTPGQGLQFLFEYFSETQRNKGNFPGRFSGRQFSNSRSEMNVSTLELGDSALYLCASRRGQEYEQYFGPGTRLTVT.

This clonotype has only a few counts. The V gene is TRBV4-3, the J gene TRBJ2-1, with 14 bases that match TRBD2. Germline V gene lookup returns CDR1 LGHNA and CDR2 YSLEER. The V segment lost 10 bases and the J segment 0 bases; nucleotides outside the gene matches: 11. The CDR3 has 18 amino acids. In nucleotides, the CDR3 is TGCGCCACCTCGACTAGCGGGAGGGCCGGTGGCTCCTACAATGAGCAGTTCTTC. This gives the protein CATSTSGRAGGSYNEQFF.

This clonotype occurred many times. The chain carries TRBV28 and TRBJ1-5, with 7 bases identical to TRBD1. V was pared by 6 bases and J by 1 base, with 6 bases of the junction left unmatched. The CDR3 totals 15 residues. Germline V gene lookup returns CDR1 MDHEN and CDR2 SYDVKM. CDR3 coding DNA: TGTGCCAGCAGCCGGGGACAGTTGAGCAATCAGCCCCAGCATTTT. Protein: CASSRGQLSNQPQHF.